This T cell receptor beta chain was recorded in a study of shared clonotypes between healthy human individuals (dated by TCRdb to 2019 to 2021). Context from the whole study: A couple of women and three men aged 18 to 49 years were included in the cohort. Different laboratories and diverse techniques were used to prepare libraries and sequence TCR repertoires, to increase sequencing depth and limit assay-specific biases. For each donor, CD4 naive and CD4 memory were each run on three plates, CD8 naive on two plates, and CD8 memory on one plate. Blood TCR repertoires of about 5 healthy adults were deeply sequenced to estimate repertoire size and the extent of clonotype sharing between individuals. Leukapheresis yielded between about 0.94 and 9.5 billion PBMCs per donor.

CDR1 and CDR2 are drawn from the germline V gene: SGHTA, FQGNSA. The CDR3, from cysteine to phenylalanine, totals 17 residues. The read is trimmed to its CDR3 DNA, 51 bases read in frame from base 1. The germline V and J ends show losses of 1 base and 3 bases respectively, and no gene match explains 9 bases of the junction. The donors were healthy, HIV-negative adults who had no recently reported acute infections or vaccinations. All donors were Caucasian adults living in Nashville, Tennessee, USA. CD4+ T cells were enriched through magnetic negative selection, after which naive cells were positively selected on CD45RA and the remaining negative fraction served as the memory subset. After blood collection by leukapheresis, PBMCs were isolated using Ficoll-Histopaque density gradient centrifugation and then cryopreserved in the vapor phase of liquid nitrogen. Purity and quantity of every magnetically sorted T cell population were checked by analytical flow cytometry. Genomic DNA was isolated from every sorted fraction and measured by UV absorbance on a Nanodrop 2000c.

Worth noting for this clone: Its specific antigen is unknown. No much larger clonotype is one base removed from it; base qualities were not supplied.

Using the deep immunoSEQ assay, multiplex PCR amplified TCR CDR3 regions from genomic DNA. Extracted genomic DNA from each cell subset was distributed evenly across all wells of several immunoSEQ 96-well plates, and each plate was treated as a replicate. For sorted subsets, approximately 210 ng genomic DNA, equal to 30,000 or so T cell genomes, was loaded into each replicate PCR. The purified libraries were quantified using a Qubit 3.0 fluorometer, sized with a Bioanalyzer 2100, and then quantified again using the KAPA Library Quantification kit. Each immunoSEQ 96-well plate was sequenced on its own single-read 150-cycle Illumina NextSeq 550 flow cell. The authors processed their data as follows. Because the immunoSEQ output held only junctional sequences and lacked quality scores, the filtering could not match the filtering applied to full-length reads. To assign V/J genes and CDR3, sequences were annotated using PyIR, a Python wrapper for IgBLAST v1.9, with IMGT germline references. Any read was removed if the V/J assignment was weak (E-value above 1e-6), the CDR3 was missing, or the read contained stop codons, out-of-frame junctions, or ambiguous translated residues. V3J clonotypes were defined as sequences sharing an identical inferred V gene, J gene, and CDR3 amino acid sequence. Percentage overlap between repertoires was computed as shared unique clonotypes divided by the size of the smaller repertoire. Repertoire richness was assessed with RTK rarefaction, the Chao1 estimator, and Recon v2.1 estimates of unobserved clonotypes. For all TCRbeta clonotypes obtained by the gDNA method from a few donors, generation probabilities were computed with OLGA. The clones in this table, taken by TCRdb from immuneACCESS, are in-frame only. Not every clone is retained; where verified, under half of the shortfall comes from an unresolved V gene, and the cause of the rest is unknown. V and J calls plus clone size are reproduced from that table; the DNA served to infer D and trimming. The sample profile shows about 1.5 million clones; roughly 96% of them were found once. Approximately 1.1% of the sample comes from the top ten.

What the research found in general, with its limitations: Estimated clonotype richness was generally larger for naive than for memory subsets. Sampling was restricted to blood, and TCR repertoires in tissue are likely to differ from TCR repertoires in blood. Because the study included a small number of donors, the genetic and exposure-history diversity represented was limited. Higher generation probabilities were observed for clonotypes shared by all four sorted-subset donors than for non-shared clonotypes. Pairwise subsampling indicated that sequencing depth was expected to affect the degree of clonotype sharing among donors. Rarefaction of sorted-subset datasets indicated incomplete sequencing despite the large sequencing depth. Across a handful of donors, around 5.4% of naive CD4, approximately 3.6% of naive CD8, about 2% of memory CD4, and under 0.45% of memory CD8 clonotypes were shared.

What was sequenced was naive CD4+ T cells sorted from blood. Interpreted using the paper, the cell subset or site label stands for: CD45RA+ positively selected. This TCR came from a man under 40 in good health. In this chain, TRBV7-2 is recombined with TRBJ2-1, with 7 bases matching TRBD2. CDR3 region: CASSLGGLAANYNEQFF. The nucleotide sequence is given as TGTGCCAGCAGCTTAGGGGGTCTAGCGGCCAACTACAATGAGCAGTTCTTC.